The 9 T cell receptor beta chains listed next were all sequenced from one sample in a study of radiotherapy plus CTLA-4 blockade in lung cancer. Measured with immunoSEQ multiplex PCR; TCRdb has only the in-frame clones, and not every one. The sample holds some 50,000 clones, less than 85% seen once. The input for sequencing was peripheral blood, taken from a patient treated with radiotherapy plus ipilimumab. The receptors were gathered from a human donor with non-small cell lung cancer who had stable disease on radiotherapy plus ipilimumab.

This clone was counted a single time. J is TRBJ2-3 and V is TRBV11-2; D is ambiguous. V lost 3 bases and J lost 4, with 2 bases in between. CDR3 length: 11 amino acids. Per germline, CDR1 SGHAT and CDR2 FQNNGV. As DNA, the CDR3 is TGTGCCAGCAGCTTGTCAGATACGCAGTATTTT. Encoded protein: CASSLSDTQYF.

The chain employs TRBV9 and TRBJ2-2, with 7 bases matching TRBD1. From germline, CDR1 is SGDLS and CDR2 YYNGEE. The CDR3 covers 16 residues. Trimming removed 0 bases from V and 4 bases from J; junction bases left unmatched: 6. CDR3 loop: CASSVGQGVITGELFF. The CDR3 DNA sequence: TGTGCCAGCAGCGTAGGGCAGGGGGTGATCACCGGGGAGCTGTTTTTT.

CDR3 protein: CASSPGGIQETQYF. CDR3 DNA sequence: TGCGCCAGCAGCCCCGGTGGGATCCAAGAGACCCAGTACTTC. The chain has TRBV5-1 and TRBJ2-5; D not certain. Trimming took off 4 bases at V and 1 base at J, with 11 bases between the two ends. Germline CDR1 is SGHRS and CDR2 is YFSETQ. The CDR3 loop spans 14 amino acids.

CDR3 sequence (DNA): TGCAGCGTTGCGGTCAGCACCGGAGATCAGCCCCAGCATTTT. This codes for CSVAVSTGDQPQHF. The rearrangement links TRBV29-1 to TRBJ1-5; D is uncertain. V lost 4 bases to trimming and J lost 5 bases, with 15 bases between them. The CDR3 totals 14 residues. Germline V gene data show CDR1 as SQVTM and CDR2 as ANQGSEA.

This clone was picked up one time. J is TRBJ1-1 and V is TRBV6-6, with 11 bases fitting TRBD1. CDR1 MNHNY and CDR2 SVGAGI come from the germline V gene (reference sequence). The CDR3 length is 14 residues. Losses at the gene ends were 8 bases for V and 3 bases for J; bases not matched to a gene: 5. In nucleotides, the CDR3 is TGTGCCAGCGGGACAGGGGGACAGGACACTGAAGCTTTCTTT. Protein sequence: CASGTGGQDTEAFF.

J is TRBJ1-1 and V is TRBV7-9; possibly TRBD1 for D (5 bases). Germline V gene lookup returns CDR1 SEHNR and CDR2 FQNEAQ (reference sequence). CDR3 length: 15 amino acids. Trimming took 0 bases from V and 7 from J, leaving 15 bases between them. CDR3 bases: TGTGCCAGCAGCTTAGCTACAGGCTTGACGAATGAAGCTTTCTTT. This codes for CASSLATGLTNEAFF. Full variable domain (remainder filled in from reference TRBV7-9 and TRBJ1-1): DTGVSQNPRHKITKRGQNVTFRCDPISEHNRLYWYRQTLGQGPEFLTYFQNEAQLEKSRLLSDRFSAERPKGSFSTLEIQRTEQGDSAMYLCASSLATGLTNEAFFGQGTRLTVV.

This clone is medium-sized by share. V is TRBV14 and J is TRBJ1-2; no firm D call. Germline CDR1 reads SGHDN; CDR2 reads FVKESK. The CDR3 spans 12 residues. The germline V and J ends were trimmed by 4 bases and 5 bases, with 8 bases remaining between them. The CDR3 loop is CASSPGIYGYTF. CDR3 DNA: TGTGCCAGCAGCCCGGGAATTTATGGCTACACCTTC.

A few counts support this clone. The V and J genes are TRBV10-3 and TRBJ2-7; 7 bases line up with TRBD2. Trimming at V came to 8 bases and at J to 0 bases, leaving 4 bases not matched to a gene. The germline gives CDR1 ENHRY, CDR2 SYGVKD. The CDR3 consists of 13 residues. In nucleotides, the CDR3 is TGTGCCATCCGGGAGGACATCTCCTACGAGCAGTACTTC. It specifies CAIREDISYEQYF.

This chain uses TRBV20-1 with TRBJ2-7; D not resolved. The V end was cut by 1 base, the J end by 4 bases, with 5 bases between. From germline, CDR1 is DFQATT and CDR2 SNEGSKA (reference sequence). The CDR3 spans 11 residues. The CDR3 sequence: CSARAVYEQYV. The CDR3 bases are TGCAGTGCTAGAGCAGTGTACGAGCAGTACGTC.